These 7 T cell receptor beta chains came from one sample sequenced in a study of blood T cell repertoires in COVID-19. Sequencing was performed with immunoSEQ multiplex PCR; in TCRdb, only in-frame clones are kept and a portion is missing. The table lists 300,000 to 400,000 clones, approximately 87% of them singletons. Sequenced material: peripheral blood. These TCRs come from a young woman with COVID-19, enrolled during active disease.

This chain uses TRBV9 with TRBJ1-2; 7 bases map to TRBD1. This CDR3 has 14 amino acids. Germline assignment: CDR1 SGDLS and CDR2 YYNGEE. V lost 3 bases to trimming and J lost 4 bases; unmatched junction nucleotides: 6. CDR3 sequence: CASSARTGIYGYTF. For the CDR3, the DNA is TGTGCCAGCAGCGCCCGGACAGGTATCTATGGCTACACCTTC.

V is TRBV27 and J is TRBJ2-7, with D maybe TRBD1 (5 bases). CDR1 MNHEY and CDR2 SMNVEV come from the germline V gene (reference sequence). This CDR3 spans 14 amino acids. Trimming took 6 bases from V and 2 from J, leaving 14 bases between them. CDR3 bases: TGTGCCAGCAGCAATCGGCAGGGCACCTACGAGCAGTACTTC. This encodes CASSNRQGTYEQYF.

The CDR3 sequence is CASTRAFGGSPLHF. CDR3 in DNA: TGTGCCTCCACGAGGGCATTCGGGGGGTCACCCCTCCACTTT. The chain employs TRBV21-1 and TRBJ1-6. TRBV21-1 has pseudogene status. This CDR3 comprises 14 residues.

CDR3 coding DNA: TGTGCCAGTAGTATTGGAGACAGGGGATCAAATGAGCAGTTCTTC. Residues: CASSIGDRGSNEQFF. The J gene is TRBJ2-1, the V gene TRBV19, with TRBD1 matching 8 bases. The CDR3 is made up of 15 amino acids. J gave up 7 bases and V 3 bases, and 8 bases lay outside the gene matches. Germline CDR1 and CDR2: LNHDA and SQIVND (reference sequence).

The chain is built from TRBV19 and TRBJ1-1, with D maybe TRBD1 (5 bases). V lost 7 bases and J 3 bases, leaving 15 bases between the germline ends. Germline lookup yields CDR1 LNHDA and CDR2 SQIVND (reference sequence). The CDR3 length is 14 residues. CDR3 nucleotides: TGTGCCAGTACCGGGACGGGAGGAGACACTGAAGCTTTCTTT. Residues: CASTGTGGDTEAFF.

This clone was picked up a small number of times. In DNA, the CDR3 is TGCGCCAGCAGCAGGGGGGACAGGTATAACTCCGGGGAGCTGTTTTTT. It is translated as CASSRGDRYNSGELFF. This chain links TRBV5-1 with TRBJ2-2, with 8 bases that match TRBD1. The CDR3 loop spans 16 amino acids. The germline V gene encodes CDR1 SGHRS and CDR2 YFSETQ. Germline trimming cut 4 bases from V and 6 bases from J; bases unmatched to any gene: 11.

V is TRBV9 and J is TRBJ2-1, with TRBD2 matching 8 bases. CDR3 length: 15 residues. Looked up from germline, CDR1 is SGDLS and CDR2 is YYNGEE. V shed 4 bases, J shed 5 bases, and the junction held 8 bases outside the gene matches. CDR3 loop: CASSPAGGVHNEQFF. For the CDR3, the DNA is TGTGCCAGCAGCCCCGCCGGGGGGGTACACAATGAGCAGTTCTTC.